The 3 T cell receptor beta chains below come from one sample, sequenced in a study of cytomegalovirus exposure and HLA in healthy donors. Sequencing used immunoSEQ multiplex PCR; TCRdb keeps in-frame clones, though not all of them. The table has 170,000 or so clones, around 84% seen once. Material for sequencing was PBMCs. The receptors were gathered from a man between 18 and 35 years old in good health and CMV-seropositive.

The gene calls are TRBV18 and TRBJ2-7; D is ambiguous. V gave up 2 bases and J gave up 2 bases, with 10 bases separating them. Germline V gives CDR1 KGHSH, CDR2 LQKENI. The length of the CDR3 is 14 residues. The CDR3 coding sequence is TGTGCCAGCTCACCATCTTTCCAGACCTACGAGCAGTACTTC. It encodes CASSPSFQTYEQYF.

The rearrangement uses TRBV11-3 and TRBJ1-2, with D perhaps matching TRBD1 (6 bases). With 4 bases removed from V and 4 bases from J, the gap between germline ends came to 10 bases. CDR1 is SGHNT, CDR2 YENEEA, per germline. The CDR3 totals 13 residues. The DNA for the CDR3 is TGTGCCAGCAGCTCCGGGACATTCTATGGCTACACCTTC. Amino acid sequence: CASSSGTFYGYTF.

This rearrangement joins TRBV7-9 to TRBJ1-1; 8 nucleotides agree with TRBD1. The CDR3 runs to 17 residues. V gave up 8 bases and J gave up 2 bases; unmatched junction bases: 16. The germline V gene encodes CDR1 SEHNR and CDR2 FQNEAQ (reference sequence). The CDR3 loop reads CASQRAGGASLNTEAFF. The DNA of the CDR3 is TGTGCCAGCCAAAGGGCAGGGGGCGCGTCGCTTAACACTGAAGCTTTCTTT.